The sequence of this T cell receptor beta chain was determined in a study of cytomegalovirus exposure and HLA in healthy donors. Study-level findings and limits: The Asian-associated ancestry cluster reportedly had fewer N-insertions than the 666-donor mean in a later analysis. Sequencing likely produced, as an artifact, a cluster of highly shared sequence variants. Cytomegalovirus status was reportedly diagnosed by the classifier with high specificity and sensitivity.

The PCR used 60 Vbeta and 13 Jbeta primers. In the original workflow: Among the unique TCR beta chains that a later analysis counted, some 73 million in all, roughly 11 million were shared. Measured with immunoSEQ multiplex PCR; TCRdb has only the in-frame clones, and not every one. The V and J calls and the clone size are those of that table, but D and trimming were determined from the DNA. The sample yields roughly 190,000 clones, around 87% seen once. Germline CDR1 reads SGHRS; CDR2 reads YFSETQ. The CDR3 has 14 amino acids. Trimming took 1 base from V and 4 from J; bases not matched to a gene: 5. Points on this clone: Its antigen remains unidentified.

The J gene is TRBJ2-7, the V gene TRBV5-1, with 7 positions matching TRBD2. Sequencing was done on a sample of PBMCs. This TCR was sampled from a woman aged 18-29 years in good health and CMV-seronegative. The CDR3 DNA reads as TGCGCCAGCAGCTTGATGCTAGCGGAATACGAGCAGTACTTC. Translated, it gives CASSLMLAEYEQYF.